This T cell receptor beta chain appears in the sequencing data of a study of neoadjuvant anti-PD-1 for oral cavity cancer. Whole-study results and caveats: Only a few patients per response group were TCR-analyzed; validation needed.

J lost 6 bases, V lost 3 bases, and 6 bases had no gene match. The CDR3 runs to 16 residues. The V gene's germline CDR1 is MDHEN and CDR2 SYDVKM. About this clone itself: The antigen is undetermined.

Patients had HPV-negative, locally advanced oral cavity squamous cell carcinoma. Survey sequencing of tumors mostly used roughly 4.8 ug DNA, two replicates. Generated by immunoSEQ multiplex PCR, the TCRdb table keeps only in-frame clones and is missing some. The sample records 6,000 to 8,500 clones, approximately 47% being singletons. Sequences were derived from tumor tissue, sampled before nivolumab (anti-PD-1) treatment. This clonotype was sampled from a person between 40 and 85 years old with oral cavity squamous cell carcinoma. This chain connects TRBV28 to TRBJ1-4; 11 bases map to TRBD1. In DNA, the CDR3 is TGTGCCAGCAGTTTCTTTGGGACAGGGGGGTATGAAAAACTGTTTTTT. It is translated as CASSFFGTGGYEKLFF.